The 2 T cell receptor beta chains presented below share a single source sample, sequenced in a study of T cell repertoires in cytomegalovirus infection (dated by TCRdb to 2018 to 2020). In light of the paper, this sample's treatment or condition label describes: in vitro stimulation with specific CMV peptide epitopes to enrich CMV-specific T cells. Their specific antigens are unknown. TCRdb shows the sequencer as Illumina HiSeq 1500. In TCRdb, the public reads were trimmed at Q25 with fastp and aligned with MiXCR, with productive beta chains retained. Rows are combined by CDR3 protein, so each entry shows the most common genes and DNA. The sample table holds a few hundred thousand distinct CDR3 sequences, of which roughly 43% were seen once. Clones ranked in the top ten supply about half of the sample. Source: cultured PBMCs, taken from culture after CMV antigen stimulation. The receptors derive from a human donor in good health (CMV status not recorded). Some clones in this sample may be carry-over from other donors' samples.

This rearrangement joins TRBV30 to TRBJ2-1; D gene ambiguous. Trimming left V 2 bases short and J 4 bases short, with 3 bases between. There are 11 residues in the CDR3. CDR1 and CDR2 (germline): GTSNPN, SVGIG (reference sequence). The CDR3 coding sequence is TGTGCCTGGAGTACGTACAATGAGCAGTTCTTC. Its protein product is CAWSTYNEQFF.

This CDR3 reads CASSSARGLSYNSPLHF. The CDR3 nucleotides read TGTGCCAGCAGTTCCGCTCGGGGTCTATCCTATAATTCACCCCTCCACTTT. V usage is TRBV28 and J usage is TRBJ1-6; D remains ambiguous. Trimming took off 4 bases at V and 1 base at J, with 14 bases between the two ends. The CDR3 loop spans 17 amino acids. CDR1 and CDR2 from the germline V gene are MDHEN and SYDVKM. The whole variable domain, remainder taken from reference TRBV28 and TRBJ1-6, is DVKVTQSSRYLVKRTGEKVFLECVQDMDHENMFWYRQDPGLGLRLIYFSYDVKMKEKGDIPEGYSVSREKKERFSLILESASTNQTSMYLCASSSARGLSYNSPLHFGNGTRLTVT.